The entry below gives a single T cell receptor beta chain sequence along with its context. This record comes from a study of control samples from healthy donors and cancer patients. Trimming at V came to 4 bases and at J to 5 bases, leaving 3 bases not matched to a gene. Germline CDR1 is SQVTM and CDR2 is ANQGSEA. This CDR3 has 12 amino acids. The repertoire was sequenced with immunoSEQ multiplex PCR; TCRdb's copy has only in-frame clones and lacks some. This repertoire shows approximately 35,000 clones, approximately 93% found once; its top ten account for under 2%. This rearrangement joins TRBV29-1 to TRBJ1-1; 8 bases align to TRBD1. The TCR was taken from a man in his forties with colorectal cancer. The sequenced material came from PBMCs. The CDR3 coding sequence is TGCAGCGTTGGGACAGGGAGAACTGAAGCTTTCTTT. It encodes CSVGTGRTEAFF.